This passage covers 3 T cell receptor beta chains from one sample sequenced in a study of cytomegalovirus exposure and HLA in healthy donors. 60 Vbeta and 13 Jbeta primers were used in PCR. Sequenced by immunoSEQ multiplex PCR; TCRdb stores in-frame clones only, minus some. The sample yields roughly 160,000 clones, around 82% seen once. The sequenced sample was PBMCs. These receptors all stem from a man in his forties or fifties in good health and CMV-seropositive.

This clone was detected only a few times. The chain has TRBV6-6 and TRBJ2-5; no clear D gene. V lost 2 bases to trimming and J lost 9 bases, with 10 bases between them. This CDR3 is built from 12 residues. CDR1 and CDR2 (germline): MNHNY, SVGAGI (reference sequence). CDR3 amino acids: CASSYPSEPQYF. The DNA for the CDR3 is TGTGCCAGCAGTTACCCTAGTGAGCCCCAGTACTTC.

The chain uses TRBV7-9 and TRBJ2-3, with 7 positions matching TRBD2. V trimming: 0 bases; J trimming: 6 bases; junction bases outside the gene matches: 3. Germline values: CDR1 SEHNR, CDR2 FQNEAQ (reference sequence). This CDR3 region has 14 residues. CDR3 region: CASSLAAGADTQYF. CDR3 nucleotide sequence: TGTGCCAGCAGCTTAGCGGCGGGAGCCGATACGCAGTATTTT.

This clone was observed once. The rearrangement uses TRBV5-1 and TRBJ1-4; D unresolved. CDR3 size: 15 residues. Trimming removed 1 base from V and 3 bases from J, with 10 bases in between. Germline V CDR1 and CDR2: SGHRS, YFSETQ. CDR3 in amino acids: CASSLLADSNEKLFF. The CDR3, as DNA: TGCGCCAGCAGCTTGTTGGCAGACTCTAATGAAAAACTGTTTTTT.